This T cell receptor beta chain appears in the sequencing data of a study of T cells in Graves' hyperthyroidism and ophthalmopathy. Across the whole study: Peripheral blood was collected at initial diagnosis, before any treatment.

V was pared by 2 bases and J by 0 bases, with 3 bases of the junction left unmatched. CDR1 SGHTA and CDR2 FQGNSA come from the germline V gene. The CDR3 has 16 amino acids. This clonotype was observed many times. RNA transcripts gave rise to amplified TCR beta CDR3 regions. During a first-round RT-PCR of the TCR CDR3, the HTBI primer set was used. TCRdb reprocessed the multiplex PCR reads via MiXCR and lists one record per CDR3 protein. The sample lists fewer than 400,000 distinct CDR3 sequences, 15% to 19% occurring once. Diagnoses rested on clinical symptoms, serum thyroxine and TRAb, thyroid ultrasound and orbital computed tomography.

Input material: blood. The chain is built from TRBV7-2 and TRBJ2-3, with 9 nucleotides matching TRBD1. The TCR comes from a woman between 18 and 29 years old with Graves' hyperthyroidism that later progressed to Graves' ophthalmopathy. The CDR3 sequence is CASSLIGTGSTDTQYF. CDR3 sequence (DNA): TGTGCCAGCAGCTTAATCGGGACAGGGAGCACAGATACGCAGTATTTT.